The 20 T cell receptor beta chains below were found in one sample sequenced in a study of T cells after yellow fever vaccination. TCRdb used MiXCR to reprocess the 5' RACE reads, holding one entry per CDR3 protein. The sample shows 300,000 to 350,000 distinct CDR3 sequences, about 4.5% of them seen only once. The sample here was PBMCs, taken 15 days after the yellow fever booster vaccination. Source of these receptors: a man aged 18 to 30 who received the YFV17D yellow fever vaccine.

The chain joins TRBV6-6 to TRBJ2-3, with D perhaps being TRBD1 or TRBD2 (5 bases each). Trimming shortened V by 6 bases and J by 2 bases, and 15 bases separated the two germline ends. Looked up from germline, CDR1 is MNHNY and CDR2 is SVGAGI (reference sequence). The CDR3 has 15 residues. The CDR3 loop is CASRDSGPITDTQYF. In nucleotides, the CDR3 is TGTGCCAGCAGGGACTCGGGGCCGATCACAGATACGCAGTATTTT.

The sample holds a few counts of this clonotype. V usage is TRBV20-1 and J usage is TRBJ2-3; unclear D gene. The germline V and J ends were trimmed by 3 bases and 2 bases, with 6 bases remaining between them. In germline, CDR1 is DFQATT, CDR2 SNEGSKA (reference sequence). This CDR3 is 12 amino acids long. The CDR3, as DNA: TGCAGTGCTAGCTATACCACAGATACGCAGTATTTT. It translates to CSASYTTDTQYF.

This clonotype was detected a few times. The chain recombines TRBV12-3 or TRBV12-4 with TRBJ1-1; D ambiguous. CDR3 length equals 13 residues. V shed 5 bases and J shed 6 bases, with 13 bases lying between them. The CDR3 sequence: CASSRHAGAEAFF. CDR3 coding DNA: TGTGCCAGCAGTCGACACGCCGGGGCTGAAGCTTTCTTT.

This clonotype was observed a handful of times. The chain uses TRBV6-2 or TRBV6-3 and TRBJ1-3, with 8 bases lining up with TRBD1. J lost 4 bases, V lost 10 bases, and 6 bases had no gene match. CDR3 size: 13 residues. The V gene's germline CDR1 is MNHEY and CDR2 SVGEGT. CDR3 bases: TGTGCCATCCTACAGGGGGACGGAAACACCATATATTTT. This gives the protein CAILQGDGNTIYF.

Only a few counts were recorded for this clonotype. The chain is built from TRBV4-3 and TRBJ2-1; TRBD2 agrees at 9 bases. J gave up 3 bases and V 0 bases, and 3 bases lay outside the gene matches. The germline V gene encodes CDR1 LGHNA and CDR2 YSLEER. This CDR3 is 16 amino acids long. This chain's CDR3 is CASSQDLLAGYNEQFF. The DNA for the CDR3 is TGCGCCAGCAGCCAAGATTTACTAGCGGGCTACAATGAGCAGTTCTTC.

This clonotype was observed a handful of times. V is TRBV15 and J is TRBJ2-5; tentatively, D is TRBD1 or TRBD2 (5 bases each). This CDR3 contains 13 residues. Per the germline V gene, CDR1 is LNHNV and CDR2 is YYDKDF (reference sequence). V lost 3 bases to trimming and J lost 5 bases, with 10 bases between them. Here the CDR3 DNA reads TGTGCCACCAGCAGCAGGGAGCGGGAGACCCAGTACTTC. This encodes CATSSRERETQYF.

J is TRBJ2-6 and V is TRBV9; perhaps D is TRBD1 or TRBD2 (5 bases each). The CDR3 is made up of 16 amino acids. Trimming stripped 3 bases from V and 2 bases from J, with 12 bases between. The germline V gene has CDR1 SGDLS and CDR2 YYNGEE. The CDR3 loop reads CASSATEGTGANVLTF. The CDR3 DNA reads TGTGCCAGCAGCGCTACCGAGGGGACTGGGGCCAACGTCCTGACTTTC.

CDR3 region: CASSPRTARNEKLFF. CDR3 in DNA: TGTGCCAGCAGCCCACGGACAGCTCGGAATGAAAAACTGTTTTTT. The V and J genes are TRBV7-9 and TRBJ1-4, with D possibly being TRBD1 (6 bases). The ends were cut back, 5 bases at V and 5 bases at J, with 15 bases in the middle. This CDR3 is 15 amino acids long. Per germline, CDR1 SEHNR and CDR2 FQNEAQ (reference sequence). Looking up the rest from reference TRBV7-9 and TRBJ1-4 gives the full variable domain: DTGVSQNPRHKITKRGQNVTFRCDPISEHNRLYWYRQTLGQGPEFLTYFQNEAQLEKSRLLSDRFSAERPKGSFSTLEIQRTEQGDSAMYLCASSPRTARNEKLFFGSGTQLSVL.

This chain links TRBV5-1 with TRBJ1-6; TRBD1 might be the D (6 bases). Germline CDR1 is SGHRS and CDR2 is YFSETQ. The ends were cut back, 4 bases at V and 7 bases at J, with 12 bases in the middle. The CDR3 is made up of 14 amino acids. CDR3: CASSPDGQNSPLHF. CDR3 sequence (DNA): TGCGCCAGCAGCCCGGACGGACAGAATTCACCCCTCCACTTT. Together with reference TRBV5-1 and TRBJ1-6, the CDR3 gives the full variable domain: KAGVTQTPRYLIKTRGQQVTLSCSPISGHRSVSWYQQTPGQGLQFLFEYFSETQRNKGNFPGRFSGRQFSNSRSEMNVSTLELGDSALYLCASSPDGQNSPLHFGNGTRLTVT.

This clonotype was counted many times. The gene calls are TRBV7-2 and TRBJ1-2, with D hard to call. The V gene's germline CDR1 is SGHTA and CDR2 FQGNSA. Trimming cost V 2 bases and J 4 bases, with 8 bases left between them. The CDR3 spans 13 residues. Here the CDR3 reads CASSLTPFYGYTF. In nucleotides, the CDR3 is TGTGCCAGCAGCTTAACCCCGTTCTATGGCTACACCTTC. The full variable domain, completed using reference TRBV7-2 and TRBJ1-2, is GAGVSQSPSNKVTEKGKDVELRCDPISGHTALYWYRQSLGQGLEFLIYFQGNSAPDKSGLPSDRFSAERTGGSVSTLTIQRTQQEDSAVYLCASSLTPFYGYTFGSGTRLTVV.

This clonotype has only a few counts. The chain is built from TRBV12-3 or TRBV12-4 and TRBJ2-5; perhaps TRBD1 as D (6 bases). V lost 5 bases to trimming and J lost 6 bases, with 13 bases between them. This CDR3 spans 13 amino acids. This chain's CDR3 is CASSIGQRQTQYF. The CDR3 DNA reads TGTGCCAGCAGTATCGGACAGCGCCAGACCCAGTACTTC.

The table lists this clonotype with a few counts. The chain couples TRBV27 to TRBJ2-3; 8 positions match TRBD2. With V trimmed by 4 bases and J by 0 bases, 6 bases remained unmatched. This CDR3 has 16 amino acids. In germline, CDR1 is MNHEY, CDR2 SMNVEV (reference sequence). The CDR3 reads CASSSRTSWSTDTQYF. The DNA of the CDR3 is TGTGCCAGCAGTTCCCGGACTAGCTGGAGCACAGATACGCAGTATTTT.

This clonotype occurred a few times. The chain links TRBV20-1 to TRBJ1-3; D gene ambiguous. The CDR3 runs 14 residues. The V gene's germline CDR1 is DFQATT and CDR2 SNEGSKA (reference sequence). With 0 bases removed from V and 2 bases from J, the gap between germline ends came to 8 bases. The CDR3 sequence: CSARDPAAGNTIYF. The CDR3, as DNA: TGCAGTGCTAGAGACCCCGCGGCTGGAAACACCATATATTTT.

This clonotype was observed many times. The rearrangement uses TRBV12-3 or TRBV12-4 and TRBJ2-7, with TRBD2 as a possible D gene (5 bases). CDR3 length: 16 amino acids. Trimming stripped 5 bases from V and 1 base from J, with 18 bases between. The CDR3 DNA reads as TGTGCCAGCAGTCCCCGGGTGTTCCGGAGGTCCTACGAGCAGTACTTC. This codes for CASSPRVFRRSYEQYF.

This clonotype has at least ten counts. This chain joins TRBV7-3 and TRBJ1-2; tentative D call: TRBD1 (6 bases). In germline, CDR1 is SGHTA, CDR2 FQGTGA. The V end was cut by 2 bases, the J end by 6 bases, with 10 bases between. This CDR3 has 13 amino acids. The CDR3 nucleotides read TGTGCCAGCAGCTTATCGGGGGCGGATGGCTACACCTTC. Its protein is CASSLSGADGYTF.

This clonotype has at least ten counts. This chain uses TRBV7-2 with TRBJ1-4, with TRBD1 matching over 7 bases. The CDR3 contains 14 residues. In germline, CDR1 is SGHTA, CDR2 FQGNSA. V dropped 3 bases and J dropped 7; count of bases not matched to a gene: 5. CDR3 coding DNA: TGTGCCAGCAGCTTCACAGGGGCAGGTGAAAAACTGTTTTTT. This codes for CASSFTGAGEKLFF.

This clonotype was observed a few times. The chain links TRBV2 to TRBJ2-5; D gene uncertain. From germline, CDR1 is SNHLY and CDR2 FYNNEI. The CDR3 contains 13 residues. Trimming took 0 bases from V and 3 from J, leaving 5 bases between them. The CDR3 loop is CASSEANEETQYF. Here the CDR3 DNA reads TGTGCCAGCAGTGAAGCGAATGAAGAGACCCAGTACTTC.

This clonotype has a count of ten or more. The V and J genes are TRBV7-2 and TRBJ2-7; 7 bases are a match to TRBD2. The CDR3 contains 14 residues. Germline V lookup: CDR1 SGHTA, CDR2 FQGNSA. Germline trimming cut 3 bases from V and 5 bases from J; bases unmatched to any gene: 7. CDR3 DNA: TGTGCCAGCAGCTTCGGGCGGGGGTACCACGAGCAGTACTTC. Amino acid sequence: CASSFGRGYHEQYF.

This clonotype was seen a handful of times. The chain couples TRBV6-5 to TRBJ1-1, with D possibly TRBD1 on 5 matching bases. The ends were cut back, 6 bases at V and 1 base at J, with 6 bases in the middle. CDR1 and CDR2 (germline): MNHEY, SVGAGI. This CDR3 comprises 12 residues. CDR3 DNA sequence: TGTGCCAGCAGGGGACGGAACACTGAAGCTTTCTTT. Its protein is CASRGRNTEAFF.

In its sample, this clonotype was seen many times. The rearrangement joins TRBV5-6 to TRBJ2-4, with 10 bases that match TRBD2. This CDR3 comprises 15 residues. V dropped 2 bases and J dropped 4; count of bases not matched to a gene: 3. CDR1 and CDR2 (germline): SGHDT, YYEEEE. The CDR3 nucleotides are TGTGCCAGCAGCTTTAGAGCGGGGGGGAAAAACATTCAGTACTTC. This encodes CASSFRAGGKNIQYF.